This T cell receptor beta chain was found in a study of identical twins. Findings and limits, study-wide: Within monozygotic twins, out-of-frame TCR alpha sharing was underestimated by the models. Abundant beta clonotypes from cord blood bore fewer insertions; memory repertoires lacked this pattern.

The CDR3 extends over 15 amino acids. The germline V gene encodes CDR1 SGDLS and CDR2 YYNGEE. A note on this clonotype: Its target is unknown. A junction boundary mismatches the germline segment, possibly from a read error.

MiXCR, applied by TCRdb to the 5' RACE reads, yields one record per CDR3 protein. The repertoire consists of about 890,000 distinct CDR3 sequences, with approximately 13% occurring once and the leading ten covering roughly 1.5%. This sample also appeared in a second study, on yellow fever vaccine responses in identical twins.

This chain joins TRBV9 and TRBJ1-1; perhaps TRBD1 as D (6 bases). Specimen: PBMCs. The source of this sequence is a woman in her late teens or twenties in good health. In DNA form, the CDR3 reads TGTGCCGGCAGCGTAGCGGGGGGCGTTGGTACTGAAGCTTTCTTT. Translating gives CAGSVAGGVGTEAFF.